This T cell receptor (beta chain) was sequenced during a study of PD-1 blockade in classical Hodgkin lymphoma (TCRdb year 2020). Study-wide context: Nivolumab dosing was 3 mg/kg intravenously every 2 weeks, continuing until either disease progression or unacceptable toxicity. A peripheral blood immune signature of response to PD-1 blockade in classical Hodgkin lymphoma was defined using TCR beta sequencing and CyTOF.

From the cysteine up to the phenylalanine, the CDR3 has a length of 14 residues. Only the CDR3 portion is preserved as DNA: 42 bases, with reading frame beginning at the first base. The germline V gene specifies SGHAT as CDR1 and FQNNGV as CDR2. Trimming takes 1 base from V and 9 bases from J, and the germline ends sit 13 bases apart. Notes on this clone: Which antigen it targets is not known. No much larger clonotype is one base removed from it; base qualities were not supplied.

Genomic DNA was extracted with the Qiagen DNeasy kit from unsorted PBMCs and from negatively selected CD4+ and CD8+ fractions. Amplification of TCR beta CDR3 regions was done by immunoSEQ multiplex PCR with primers that anneal to V and J segments. A synthetic immune receptor repertoire was used to minimize amplification bias, and remaining bias was computationally removed after sequencing. As for how the authors treated the data: Repertoire diversity was quantified as the Shannon entropy index using custom Python scripts. Unsorted, CD4+ and CD8+ repertoires were examined separately, except in combined analyses, for which CD4+ and CD8+ sequences were merged in silico. A clone was considered expanded if an increase in frequency of at least 2-fold after treatment relative to C1D1 was found, and a pseudocount of 0.5 was applied to clones undetected at baseline. Singleton clones were defined as clones with 0 or 1 copy at C1D1, and non-singleton clones were defined as clones with 2 or more copies. Clones expanded in unsorted samples were assigned a CD4+, CD8+ or unknown annotation through matching of protein sequences in sorted samples from the same patient. Wilcoxon tests on paired samples were used to test diversity changes from C1D1 to C4D1. TCRdb limited this immuneACCESS table to in-frame rearrangements with V and J called. A share of clones is missing; checked studies link under half to unresolved V genes, and the rest is unexplained. That table gives V, J and clone size, and the DNA gave D and trimming. Within this sample are some 7,500 clones, with about 88% of them counted one time only. Over 11% of the sample goes to the ten largest clones.

Results and caveats for the whole study, not just this receptor: Newly diagnosed patients were reported to have lower baseline TCR diversity than healthy donors, and relapsed/refractory patients were reported to have lower baseline TCR diversity still. The study was limited to a single clinical trial cohort, and causes of repertoire differences, possibly disease activity or prior therapy, remained undefined. Baseline diversity similar to that of newly diagnosed patients was observed in trial patients achieving complete response, whereas significantly lower diversity was observed in partial responders and progressors. Diversity was lower in patients who began nivolumab less than 1 year after ASCT, so these patients were left out of later analyses to avoid confounding by immune reconstitution. A significant rise by C4D1 was seen in CD4+ but not CD8+ TCR diversity (p=0.0027 vs p=0.16), with the rise being most apparent in complete responders (p=0.02).

Taken with the paper, the label for time point translates to: cycle 1 day 1 (C1D1), immediately before nivolumab initiation. Every trial patient had relapsed after autologous stem cell transplantation, and cohorts A, B and C differed in prior brentuximab vedotin exposure. The trial cohort included roughly 60 patients with relapsed/refractory classical Hodgkin lymphoma, and each patient had a best overall response of complete response, partial response or progressive disease. Trial patients were treated with single-agent nivolumab in the multi-cohort phase II CheckMate 205 trial. An independent review committee assessed best overall response by applying the 2007 International Working Group response criteria. Trial PBMCs were obtained immediately prior to nivolumab initiation (C1D1) and on therapy at cycle 2 day 1 and cycle 4 day 1. Peripheral blood was collected in 8 mL Vacutainer Cell Preparation Tubes, from which PBMCs were isolated by centrifugation and then cryopreserved.

The rearrangement combines TRBV11-2 with TRBJ2-1; no D segment can be confidently identified. This receptor was taken from a human donor with classical Hodgkin lymphoma. Sample: peripheral blood mononuclear cells (PBMCs), taken at baseline. DNA sequence: TGTGCCAGCAGCTTAGTAGGTAGGGCTTCTGAGCAGTTCTTC. This translates into CASSLVGRASEQFF.